This paragraph covers one TCR beta chain sequence. Its specificity is not known. This sample stems from a study of radiation and T cells in renal cell carcinoma. Across the study: Nephrectomy followed 15 Gy stereotactic body radiation by 4 weeks. Study observations and caveats: In blood, top tumor clones expanded by 2 weeks, shrinking by 4. Without pretreatment biopsies, baseline tumor clonotype presence was undetermined.

Time point specified: baseline pretreatment blood. The treatment denotes: 15 Gy SBRT to primary tumor, nephrectomy 4 weeks later. Blood was sampled at baseline, 2 weeks and 4 weeks after SBRT. Profiling relied on immunoSEQ multiplex PCR, and the TCRdb table lists in-frame clones only, not all of them. The sample has 130,000 to 150,000 clones, roughly 84% seen once. Germline values: CDR1 SGHTA, CDR2 FQGNSA. V was shortened by 1 base and J by 7 bases, with 10 bases between the two germline ends. CDR3 length equals 13 residues. The genes are TRBV7-2 and TRBJ1-2; weak D call: TRBD1 (5 bases). This clonotype was obtained from a woman aged 45 to 65 with renal cell carcinoma. The sequences come from blood, collected from a patient whose treatment included radiotherapy and nephrectomy. CDR3 protein: CASSLGGESGYTF. The CDR3 DNA is TGTGCCAGCAGCTTAGGGGGGGAGAGTGGCTACACCTTC.